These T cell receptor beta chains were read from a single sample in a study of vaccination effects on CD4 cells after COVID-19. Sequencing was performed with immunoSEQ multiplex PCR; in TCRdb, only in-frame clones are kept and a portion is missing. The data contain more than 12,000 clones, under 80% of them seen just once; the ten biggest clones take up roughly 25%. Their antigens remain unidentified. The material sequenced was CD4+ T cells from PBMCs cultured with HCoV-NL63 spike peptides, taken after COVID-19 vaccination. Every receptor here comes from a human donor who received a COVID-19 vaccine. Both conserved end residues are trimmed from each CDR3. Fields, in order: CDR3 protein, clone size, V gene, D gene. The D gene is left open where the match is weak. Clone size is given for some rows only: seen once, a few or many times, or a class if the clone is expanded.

CDR3aa: ASLPATGRITEAF
abundance: few
v_gene: TRBV19
d_gene: -

CDR3aa: ASKGTGGFTNTEAF
abundance: -
v_gene: TRBV10-3
d_gene: TRBD1

CDR3aa: ASSPAAGSSYEQY
abundance: -
v_gene: TRBV27
d_gene: -

CDR3aa: ASRLDQSSYEQY
abundance: -
v_gene: TRBV6-5
d_gene: -

CDR3aa: ASSFGGTNTGELF
abundance: -
v_gene: TRBV5-6
d_gene: -

CDR3aa: ASSPRFQGEAETQY
abundance: -
v_gene: TRBV27
d_gene: -

CDR3aa: ATRDTAGVSPLH
abundance: -
v_gene: TRBV15
d_gene: -

CDR3aa: ATSSRPGQRFNQPQH
abundance: once
v_gene: TRBV15
d_gene: TRBD1

CDR3aa: AEGTNRHNEQF
abundance: -
v_gene: TRBV2
d_gene: -

CDR3aa: ASSETAGVNTIY
abundance: -
v_gene: TRBV6-1
d_gene: -

CDR3aa: ASSELQARRETQY
abundance: -
v_gene: TRBV2
d_gene: -

CDR3aa: ASSEGRGQETQY
abundance: medium-sized
v_gene: TRBV19
d_gene: TRBD1

CDR3aa: ASRPGTGGNEQY
abundance: -
v_gene: TRBV6-6
d_gene: TRBD1

CDR3aa: ASSLGTSGQETQY
abundance: -
v_gene: TRBV5-1
d_gene: TRBD2

CDR3aa: ASSYWPTNEKLF
abundance: -
v_gene: TRBV5-5
d_gene: -

CDR3aa: ASSSSRAMNTEAF
abundance: -
v_gene: TRBV5-1
d_gene: -

CDR3aa: ASSRWGQGDLGEKLF
abundance: -
v_gene: TRBV3-1/TRBV3-2
d_gene: TRBD1

CDR3aa: ASSWDSRNYNSPLH
abundance: -
v_gene: TRBV19
d_gene: TRBD1

CDR3aa: ASSHLVRGGEDYGYT
abundance: -
v_gene: TRBV5-1
d_gene: -

CDR3aa: ASSLRRAGARTMGGYT
abundance: -
v_gene: TRBV7-9
d_gene: -

CDR3aa: AIRVTGGDTEAF
abundance: -
v_gene: TRBV10-3
d_gene: TRBD1

CDR3aa: ASRGGQGNGYT
abundance: -
v_gene: TRBV28
d_gene: TRBD1

CDR3aa: ASSVSSNAHYGYT
abundance: few
v_gene: TRBV9
d_gene: -

CDR3aa: AWSGFGGLAKNIQY
abundance: -
v_gene: TRBV30
d_gene: -

CDR3aa: ASSFQGVDMNTEAF
abundance: few
v_gene: TRBV28
d_gene: -

CDR3aa: ASSYSPPEGLYNEQF
abundance: -
v_gene: TRBV6-2/TRBV6-3
d_gene: TRBD2

CDR3aa: ASSGRGYNEQF
abundance: -
v_gene: TRBV19
d_gene: -

CDR3aa: ASSVAGTSGAYEQY
abundance: -
v_gene: TRBV9
d_gene: TRBD2

CDR3aa: ASSRQYQETQY
abundance: once
v_gene: TRBV6-5
d_gene: -

CDR3aa: ASSSGQLF
abundance: -
v_gene: TRBV2
d_gene: -

CDR3aa: ASSLSGHYGYT
abundance: -
v_gene: TRBV5-5
d_gene: -

CDR3aa: ASSEAQISSANYGYT
abundance: few
v_gene: TRBV5-1
d_gene: -

CDR3aa: ASTRGQGNEKLF
abundance: -
v_gene: TRBV6-5
d_gene: TRBD1

CDR3aa: ASSLFGANYGYT
abundance: few
v_gene: TRBV7-2
d_gene: -

CDR3aa: ASSPPSGTNTIY
abundance: -
v_gene: TRBV18
d_gene: -

CDR3aa: ASSLASQSGANVLT
abundance: -
v_gene: TRBV7-9
d_gene: -

CDR3aa: ASRPDNSGANVLT
abundance: -
v_gene: TRBV6-5
d_gene: -

CDR3aa: ASSLERVSYNEQF
abundance: -
v_gene: TRBV5-1
d_gene: -

CDR3aa: ASSVGPVDYNEQF
abundance: -
v_gene: TRBV9
d_gene: -

CDR3aa: ASSLGQGGEQY
abundance: -
v_gene: TRBV5-1
d_gene: TRBD1

CDR3aa: ASSWTPSRDTGELF
abundance: -
v_gene: TRBV5-1
d_gene: -

CDR3aa: ASSLERGGGSYEQY
abundance: few
v_gene: TRBV11-3
d_gene: -

CDR3aa: ASSSPTTGYYQPQH
abundance: once
v_gene: TRBV6-2/TRBV6-3
d_gene: -